The clone carrying this T cell receptor beta chain occurred a few times. Its antigen remains unknown. The germline gives CDR1 WNHNN, CDR2 SYGVQD (reference sequence). This CDR3 has 13 amino acids. The germline V and J ends were trimmed by 0 bases and 6 bases, with 5 bases remaining between them. The record originates from a study of cytomegalovirus exposure and HLA in healthy donors. Whole-study results and caveats: The study reported that TCR beta sequences accurately predicted HLA-A and HLA-B alleles in most subjects. It was only CMV serostatus that was available as immune exposure information. Later analysis placed DRB1 highest and HLA-C lowest in TCR association rates, which differed by HLA locus.

With 60 Vbeta and 13 Jbeta primers, the PCR was carried out. TCRdb keeps only in-frame clones here, not all; method: immunoSEQ multiplex PCR. Of about 160,000 clones listed, about 75% are singletons. The sample was PBMCs. The sequence derives from a man between 18 and 29 years old in good health and CMV-seropositive. The V gene is TRBV10-1, the J gene TRBJ2-2; D gene uncertain. The CDR3, as DNA: TGCGCCAGCAGTGAGTCGTATGCCGGGGAGCTGTTTTTT. Its translation is CASSESYAGELFF.